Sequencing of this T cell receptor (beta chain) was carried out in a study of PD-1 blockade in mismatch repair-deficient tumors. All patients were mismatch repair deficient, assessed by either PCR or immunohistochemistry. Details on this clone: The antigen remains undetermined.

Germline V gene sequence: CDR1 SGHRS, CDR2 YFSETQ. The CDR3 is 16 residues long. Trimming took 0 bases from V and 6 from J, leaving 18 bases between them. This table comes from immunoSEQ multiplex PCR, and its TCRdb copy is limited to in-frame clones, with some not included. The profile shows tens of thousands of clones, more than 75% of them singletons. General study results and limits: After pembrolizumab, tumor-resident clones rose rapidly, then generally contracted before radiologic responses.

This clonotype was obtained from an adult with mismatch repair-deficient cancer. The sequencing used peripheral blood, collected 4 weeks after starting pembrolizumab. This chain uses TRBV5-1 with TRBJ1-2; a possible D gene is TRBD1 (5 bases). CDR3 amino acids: CASSLALEGVSNGYTF. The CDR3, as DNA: TGCGCCAGCAGCTTGGCCCTGGAAGGGGTTTCCAATGGCTACACCTTC.